Following are 21 T cell receptor beta chains from one sample sequenced in a study of CD8 T cells in Susac syndrome. It was with random hexamers that about 0.45 to 1 ug RNA was reverse transcribed. A single record per CDR3 protein comes from TCRdb applying MiXCR to the immunoSEQ multiplex PCR reads. The sample shows 84,000 or so distinct CDR3 sequences, approximately 96% of them seen only once. Sequencing was performed on CD8+ T cells from PBMCs. These receptors all come from a human donor with Susac syndrome.

The CDR3 DNA is TGCAGCGTTGGACAAGAGACCCAGTACTTC. Translation gives CSVGQETQYF. The chain couples TRBV29-1 to TRBJ2-5; D remains unclear. Germline V gene lookup returns CDR1 SQVTM and CDR2 ANQGSEA. V was shortened by 4 bases and J by 2 bases, with 2 bases between the two germline ends. The CDR3 has 10 residues.

This rearrangement joins TRBV25-1 to TRBJ2-7; 11 bases fit TRBD1. Germline V gene lookup returns CDR1 MGHDK and CDR2 SYGVNS. The CDR3 totals 15 residues. V was pared by 3 bases and J by 6 bases, with 7 bases of the junction left unmatched. CDR3 protein: CASSDSDRGQCEQYV. The CDR3 nucleotides read TGTGCCAGCAGTGACTCGGACAGGGGGCAATGCGAGCAGTACGTC.

The chain is built from TRBV7-8 and TRBJ2-1; D is unclear. From germline, CDR1 is SGHVS and CDR2 FQNEAQ. The V end lost 2 bases, the J end lost 8 bases, and 19 bases lay between the germline ends. The CDR3 has 16 amino acids. CDR3 region: CASSLTRRRAGDEQFF. CDR3 DNA: TGTGCCAGCAGCTTAACGAGACGACGGGCCGGAGATGAGCAGTTCTTC.

V gene TRBV7-9 combines with J gene TRBJ1-2; tentative D call: TRBD1 (5 bases). Trimming removed 3 bases from V and 8 bases from J, with 16 bases in between. The CDR3 runs to 14 residues. Germline V gene sequence: CDR1 SEHNR, CDR2 FQNEAQ (reference sequence). The CDR3 DNA reads TGTGCCAGCAGCTTGGTGGGGACGGCCTCAGGCTACACCTTC. This codes for CASSLVGTASGYTF.

The J gene is TRBJ1-1, the V gene TRBV19; D is undetermined. The germline gives CDR1 LNHDA, CDR2 SQIVND (reference sequence). The ends were cut back, 1 base at V and 4 bases at J, with 10 bases in the middle. The CDR3 has 14 amino acids. The CDR3 region has the DNA TGTGCCAGTAGTATAGTCCATGAGGGCACTGAAGCTTTCTTT. This gives the protein CASSIVHEGTEAFF.

The chain carries TRBV6-2 or TRBV6-3 and TRBJ2-7; D perhaps matches TRBD1 (6 bases). Germline loops: CDR1 MNHEY, CDR2 SVGEGT. The ends were cut back, 5 bases at V and 6 bases at J, with 8 bases in the middle. The CDR3 has 11 residues. CDR3 protein: CASSPGAEQYV. CDR3 bases: TGTGCCAGCAGTCCAGGGGCCGAGCAGTACGTC.

The rearrangement uses TRBV5-6 and TRBJ2-1; D possibly corresponds to TRBD2 (6 bases). The germline gives CDR1 SGHDT, CDR2 YYEEEE. This CDR3 contains 16 residues. V was shortened by 1 base and J by 2 bases, with 13 bases between the two germline ends. In nucleotides, the CDR3 is TGTGCCAGCAGCTTGCAAAGCGCGGGGCCCTACAATGAGCAGTTCTTC. Its protein product is CASSLQSAGPYNEQFF.

This clonotype came up once. V usage is TRBV29-1 and J usage is TRBJ2-5; D unclear. The CDR3 length is 15 residues. Between the trimmed V and J ends, which lost 0 bases and 2 bases, there was a span of 13 bases. Germline CDR1 and CDR2: SQVTM and ANQGSEA. The CDR3 DNA sequence: TGCAGCGTTGAAGAAACCGGTATTGGTCAAGAGACCCAGTACTTC. Translated, it gives CSVEETGIGQETQYF.

The V call is TRBV6-2 or TRBV6-3, the J call TRBJ2-7, with 9 bases aligning to TRBD1. The CDR3 has 15 amino acids. V lost 4 bases and J lost 4; bases outside the gene matches: 8. Germline V gives CDR1 MNHEY, CDR2 SVGEGT. This CDR3 is CASSLFPGQGYEQYF. CDR3 bases: TGTGCCAGCAGTTTGTTCCCGGGACAGGGATACGAGCAGTACTTC.

The chain carries TRBV12-3 or TRBV12-4 and TRBJ2-1; 9 bases map to TRBD1. The CDR3 is 15 residues long. With 6 bases clipped from V and 7 bases from J, the junction kept 10 bases outside the gene matches. The CDR3 sequence: CASSMWGQGKNEQFF. The CDR3 coding sequence is TGTGCCAGCAGCATGTGGGGACAGGGAAAAAATGAGCAGTTCTTC.

The gene calls are TRBV7-8 and TRBJ2-2, with D uncertain. Per germline, CDR1 SGHVS and CDR2 FQNEAQ. The CDR3 sequence is 14 residues long. With 0 bases removed from V and 5 bases from J, the gap between germline ends came to 7 bases. CDR3 nucleotides: TGTGCCAGCAGCTTAGCGGAGAGGACCGGGGAGCTGTTTTTT. Its translation is CASSLAERTGELFF.

V is TRBV7-8 and J is TRBJ2-7; possible D gene TRBD1, 6 bases. Germline V gene sequence: CDR1 SGHVS, CDR2 FQNEAQ. Trimming pared 5 bases from V and 6 bases from J, leaving 11 bases between. The CDR3 sequence is 12 residues long. As DNA, the CDR3 is TGTGCCAGCAGCCAGGGGTCCGCCGAGCAGTACTTC. Residues: CASSQGSAEQYF.

The genes are TRBV10-3 and TRBJ2-5; D possibly corresponds to TRBD2 (6 bases). The germline V and J ends were trimmed by 4 bases and 5 bases, with 23 bases remaining between them. The CDR3 is 17 residues long. Germline CDR1 and CDR2: ENHRY and SYGVKD. DNA of the CDR3: TGTGCCATCAGTGTGTCCCCACGGCTGGAGGGTTGGGAGACCCAGTACTTC. Its protein product is CAISVSPRLEGWETQYF.

The genes are TRBV9 and TRBJ2-7, with TRBD2 identical over 10 bases. Trimming cost V 0 bases and J 5 bases; bases outside gene matches: 8. The CDR3 spans 16 residues. CDR1 is SGDLS, CDR2 YYNGEE, per germline. Here the CDR3 DNA reads TGTGCCAGCAGCGTAGTGGCTAGCGGGAGTCCCCACGAGCAGTACTTC. Its protein product is CASSVVASGSPHEQYF. Looking up the rest from reference TRBV9 and TRBJ2-7 gives the full variable domain: DSGVTQTPKHLITATGQRVTLRCSPRSGDLSVYWYQQSLDQGLQFLIQYYNGEERAKGNILERFSAQQFPDLHSELNLSSLELGDSALYFCASSVVASGSPHEQYFGPGTRLTVT.

The chain uses TRBV20-1 and TRBJ2-7; tentative D call: TRBD1 (6 bases). The CDR3 contains 14 residues. V lost 6 bases, J lost 1 base, and 16 bases lay in between. CDR1 and CDR2 from the germline V gene are DFQATT and SNEGSKA (reference sequence). The CDR3 coding sequence is TGCAGTGCAACCGACAGGTCTCGATCCTACGAGCAGTACGTC. It yields the protein CSATDRSRSYEQYV.

V and J are TRBV20-1 and TRBJ1-1; D might be TRBD1 (6 bases). CDR1 and CDR2 (germline): DFQATT, SNEGSKA (reference sequence). The CDR3 is made up of 14 amino acids. Trimming shortened V by 5 bases and J by 1 base, and 14 bases separated the two germline ends. CDR3 sequence reads: CSADTTGWNTEAFF. CDR3 nucleotide sequence: TGCAGTGCTGACACGACAGGTTGGAACACTGAAGCTTTCTTT.

The chain joins TRBV6-2 or TRBV6-3 to TRBJ2-1, with D possibly matching TRBD1 (5 bases). CDR3 length: 15 residues. Per the germline V gene, CDR1 is MNHEY and CDR2 is SVGEGT. V lost 0 bases and J lost 2, with 8 bases in between. CDR3: CASSYSMGPYNEQFF. CDR3 DNA: TGTGCCAGCAGTTACTCGATGGGGCCCTACAATGAGCAGTTCTTC.

A single count supports this clonotype. The chain employs TRBV20-1 and TRBJ2-5; TRBD2 aligns across 8 bases. This CDR3 has 14 amino acids. With 6 bases clipped from V and 5 bases from J, the junction kept 11 bases outside the gene matches. In germline, CDR1 is DFQATT, CDR2 SNEGSKA (reference sequence). This CDR3 reads CSATGLGGGETQYF. The CDR3 DNA follows: TGCAGTGCAACGGGACTAGGAGGCGGTGAGACCCAGTACTTC.

The chain employs TRBV29-1 and TRBJ1-1, with 9 bases identical to TRBD1. The germline gives CDR1 SQVTM, CDR2 ANQGSEA. The CDR3 spans 14 residues. The V segment lost 5 bases and the J segment 8 bases; nucleotides outside the gene matches: 12. Here the CDR3 reads CSVSLWGDRVEAFF. The CDR3 region has the DNA TGCAGCGTTTCCCTCTGGGGGGACAGGGTAGAAGCTTTCTTT.

This clonotype was picked up one time. This chain connects TRBV18 to TRBJ2-1; perhaps TRBD2 as D (6 bases). CDR1 KGHSH and CDR2 LQKENI come from the germline V gene. V shed 0 bases and J shed 3 bases, with 9 bases lying between them. CDR3 length: 15 amino acids. CDR3 sequence (DNA): TGTGCCAGCTCACCACCAGGGACTCTCTACAATGAGCAGTTCTTC. Its protein product is CASSPPGTLYNEQFF.

The chain recombines TRBV7-9 with TRBJ2-1; D is perhaps TRBD2 (7 bases). Trimming shortened V by 5 bases and J by 12 bases, and 14 bases separated the two germline ends. The CDR3 is 12 amino acids. The germline V gene has CDR1 SEHNR and CDR2 FQNEAQ (reference sequence). CDR3 nucleotides: TGTGCCAGCAGCACCGGACAGCGGGGGCAGTTCTTC. Protein: CASSTGQRGQFF.